This T cell receptor (beta chain) was recovered during a study of regulatory T cells in long-lasting Graves disease. The sample's time point: newly diagnosed GD, antithyroid drugs for less than 3 months. From RNA extracted from PBMCs, the TCR library was made. The peripheral blood volume drawn was approximately 9 milliliters, and it was collected into EDTA tubes. CDR1 is MNHNS and CDR2 is SASEGT in the germline V gene. This CDR3 is built from 13 residues. V lost 1 base and J 7 bases, leaving 9 bases between the germline ends. This clonotype was counted many times. For TCR beta, libraries came from iRepertoire HTBI primers and Arm-PCR of CDR3 regions. One entry per CDR3 protein results from TCRdb running MiXCR on the multiplex PCR reads. In the table there are roughly 500,000 distinct CDR3 sequences, less than 15% of which are singletons. The same specimen was also included in a second study, on T cells in Graves' hyperthyroidism and ophthalmopathy.

The TCR comes from a man aged 30 to 45 with Graves disease. The chain links TRBV6-1 to TRBJ2-3; D ambiguous. This specimen was peripheral blood mononuclear cells (PBMCs), taken at new diagnosis, from a patient treated with antithyroid drugs. CDR3 region: CASSEDPAYTQYF. The CDR3 nucleotides read TGTGCCAGCAGTGAAGACCCCGCCTATACGCAGTATTTT.